Shown below are 23 T cell receptor beta chains from a single sample sequenced in a study of T cell responses to AZD1222 COVID-19 vaccine (dated by TCRdb to about 2021). The sample's time point, from its label and the paper: about 28 days (+/-7) after the second vaccine dose. Library construction relied on the immunoSEQ multiplex PCR assay. What TCRdb holds here is the immuneACCESS table cut down to in-frame rearrangements. Part of the clones is not present; checked against another copy, under half of the missing clones reflect an unresolved V gene, and the others are unexplained. This sample gives about 140,000 clones in total; 90% of them show up just once. The leading ten clones occupy about 5.9% of the sample. The material sequenced was peripheral blood, taken 28 days after the second AZD1222 dose. All receptors derive from an adult who received the AZD1222 COVID-19 vaccine.

Regarding this clone: Sequence at one end of the junction differs from germline and may be a read error. The gene calls are TRBV27 and TRBJ1-2; possible D gene TRBD1, 6 bases. Germline V CDR1 and CDR2: MNHEY, SMNVEV (reference sequence). The length of the CDR3 is 12 residues. In nucleotides, the CDR3 is TGTGCTAGCAAAGGGACAAACTATGGCTACACCTTC. Its protein is CASKGTNYGYTF.

The V call is TRBV7-9, the J call TRBJ1-4; 7 nucleotides agree with TRBD1. The CDR3 runs to 17 residues. Germline assignment: CDR1 SEHNR and CDR2 FQNEAQ (reference sequence). V was clipped by 2 bases and J by 3 bases; unmatched bases: 9. DNA for the CDR3: TGTGCCAGCAGCTTACGGTACTCCGGGACAGCTAATGAAAAACTGTTTTTT. The encoded protein is CASSLRYSGTANEKLFF.

Here the CDR3 reads CASSELGTGLGGYTF. The DNA of the CDR3 is TGTGCCAGCAGTGAACTCGGGACAGGCCTTGGCGGCTACACCTTC. J is TRBJ1-2 and V is TRBV6-4; 8 nucleotides match TRBD1. This CDR3 region has 15 residues. The germline V gene encodes CDR1 MRHNA and CDR2 SNTAGT. Trimming at V came to 3 bases and at J to 8 bases, leaving 11 bases not matched to a gene.

The table lists this clone with a count of one. The rearrangement uses TRBV29-1 and TRBJ1-2; perhaps TRBD1 as D (6 bases). The CDR3 has 13 residues. V gave up 7 bases and J gave up 0 bases, with 12 bases separating them. Germline V gene data show CDR1 as SQVTM and CDR2 as ANQGSEA. CDR3 in DNA: TGCAGCGGAGGACAGACTTCTAACTATGGCTACACCTTC. Protein sequence: CSGGQTSNYGYTF.

This chain uses TRBV30 with TRBJ1-5, with D perhaps TRBD1 (6 bases). The V gene's germline CDR1 is GTSNPN and CDR2 SVGIG (reference sequence). The CDR3 sequence is 13 residues long. V was cut by 2 bases and J by 6 bases, with 11 bases left in between. CDR3 amino acids: CAWSSGVTQPQHF. CDR3 sequence (DNA): TGTGCCTGGAGTTCAGGGGTTACTCAGCCCCAGCATTTT.

The chain recombines TRBV27 with TRBJ2-7; possibly TRBD2 for D (6 bases). CDR1 and CDR2 from the germline V gene are MNHEY and SMNVEV (reference sequence). This CDR3 region has 13 residues. Trimming took off 3 bases at V and 6 bases at J, with 12 bases between the two ends. The chain's CDR3 is CASSFRAGGEQYF. In DNA, the CDR3 is TGTGCCAGCAGTTTCCGTGCCGGGGGCGAGCAGTACTTC.

The chain combines TRBV4-2 with TRBJ2-5; 8 bases are shared with TRBD1. V trimming: 1 base; J trimming: 4 bases; junction bases outside the gene matches: 5. From germline, CDR1 is LGHNA and CDR2 YNFKEQ. The CDR3 length is 15 residues. Here the CDR3 reads CASSQGQGASETQYF. The CDR3 DNA reads as TGTGCCAGCAGCCAAGGGCAGGGGGCTTCAGAGACCCAGTACTTC.

This chain uses TRBV9 with TRBJ1-1; D call uncertain. Germline CDR1 SGDLS, CDR2 YYNGEE. V shed 0 bases and J shed 5 bases, with 8 bases lying between them. The CDR3 consists of 13 residues. The CDR3 nucleotides are TGTGCCAGCAGCGTAGGGGTAGAGACTGAAGCTTTCTTT. Translation gives CASSVGVETEAFF. Using reference TRBV9 and TRBJ1-1 for the parts outside the CDR3, the full variable domain is DSGVTQTPKHLITATGQRVTLRCSPRSGDLSVYWYQQSLDQGLQFLIQYYNGEERAKGNILERFSAQQFPDLHSELNLSSLELGDSALYFCASSVGVETEAFFGQGTRLTVV.

CDR3 in DNA: TGTGCCAGCAGCTTACGACAGGACTACGAGCAGTACTTC. As protein: CASSLRQDYEQYF. V gene TRBV7-2 combines with J gene TRBJ2-7; a possible D gene is TRBD1 (6 bases). The CDR3 sequence is 13 residues long. Germline V gene lookup returns CDR1 SGHTA and CDR2 FQGNSA. The V gene lost 2 bases and the J gene lost 3 bases, with 8 bases spanning the gap. The full variable domain, rest sourced from reference TRBV7-2 and TRBJ2-7, is GAGVSQSPSNKVTEKGKDVELRCDPISGHTALYWYRQSLGQGLEFLIYFQGNSAPDKSGLPSDRFSAERTGGSVSTLTIQRTQQEDSAVYLCASSLRQDYEQYFGPGTRLTVT.

The chain combines TRBV19 with TRBJ1-4, with no clear D. Germline V gene lookup returns CDR1 LNHDA and CDR2 SQIVND (reference sequence). V was shortened by 3 bases and J by 3 bases, with 8 bases between the two germline ends. The CDR3 extends over 14 amino acids. CDR3 DNA sequence: TGTGCCAGTAGTATCCAGGTCTCTAATGAAAAACTGTTTTTT. This gives the protein CASSIQVSNEKLFF.

This sequence joins TRBV5-1 and TRBJ2-3; 8 bases line up with TRBD2. The CDR3 loop spans 15 amino acids. Germline CDR1 is SGHRS and CDR2 is YFSETQ. Losses at the gene ends were 4 bases for V and 5 bases for J; bases not matched to a gene: 9. The CDR3 loop reads CASSPPSTSGDTQYF. The CDR3 DNA reads TGCGCCAGCAGCCCCCCCTCCACTAGCGGAGATACGCAGTATTTT.

In this sample, this clone turned up once. J is TRBJ1-5 and V is TRBV7-8; 9 bases align to TRBD1. From germline, CDR1 is SGHVS and CDR2 FQNEAQ. After removal of 1 base from V and 6 bases from J, the junction contained 7 bases not matched to a gene. The CDR3 is made up of 16 amino acids. CDR3: CASSLDGGTGIQPQHF. The CDR3 DNA reads TGTGCCAGCAGCTTAGACGGGGGGACAGGGATTCAGCCCCAGCATTTT.

V gene TRBV5-5 combines with J gene TRBJ2-5; D gene unclear. The germline gives CDR1 SGHKS, CDR2 YYEKEE (reference sequence). The CDR3 is made up of 12 amino acids. V dropped 0 bases and J dropped 5 bases, with 5 bases sitting between them. CDR3 amino acids: CASSLVTETQYF. The CDR3 coding sequence is TGTGCCAGCAGCTTGGTGACTGAGACCCAGTACTTC. The full variable domain, in which reference TRBV5-5 and TRBJ2-5 provide the parts outside the CDR3, is DAGVTQSPTHLIKTRGQQVTLRCSPISGHKSVSWYQQVLGQGPQFIFQYYEKEERGRGNFPDRFSARQFPNYSSELNVNALLLGDSALYLCASSLVTETQYFGPGTRLLVL.

This chain links TRBV5-8 with TRBJ2-4; D tentatively fits TRBD1 or TRBD2 (7 bases each). V lost 4 bases, J lost 0 bases, and 11 bases lay in between. CDR1 SGHTS and CDR2 YDEGEE come from the germline V gene. The CDR3 consists of 15 residues. The CDR3 DNA reads as TGTGCCAGCAGCCCAGGGGGGGTAGCCAAAAACATTCAGTACTTC. It codes for CASSPGGVAKNIQYF.

The DNA for the CDR3 is TGTGCCAGCTCACCAGGGACAGGGATCTACAATGAGCAGTTCTTC. Its translation: CASSPGTGIYNEQFF. The chain joins TRBV18 to TRBJ2-1, with 9 bases that match TRBD1. The length of the CDR3 is 15 residues. From germline, CDR1 is KGHSH and CDR2 LQKENI. Trimming removed 2 bases from V and 3 bases from J; junction bases left unmatched: 2.

The chain has TRBV27 and TRBJ1-6; 7 bases align to TRBD1. CDR1 is MNHEY and CDR2 is SMNVEV in the germline V gene (reference sequence). The CDR3 runs 19 residues. V shed 2 bases, J shed 4 bases, and the junction held 14 bases outside the gene matches. The CDR3 nucleotides are TGTGCCAGCAGTTTAGTGGGGGTGGGACAGATTTTTTATAATTCACCCCTCCACTTT. Translating it yields CASSLVGVGQIFYNSPLHF.

V gene TRBV20-1 combines with J gene TRBJ2-3; D remains ambiguous. Trimming removed 3 bases from V and 4 bases from J, with 2 bases in between. The CDR3 runs 10 residues. The germline V gene has CDR1 DFQATT and CDR2 SNEGSKA (reference sequence). CDR3 in DNA: TGCAGTGCTAGTGCAGATACGCAGTATTTT. Translated: CSASADTQYF.

The V call is TRBV29-1, the J call TRBJ2-2; D is unclear. The length of the CDR3 is 16 residues. From germline, CDR1 is SQVTM and CDR2 ANQGSEA. V lost 4 bases and J 4 bases, leaving 19 bases between the germline ends. Written as DNA, the CDR3 is TGCAGCGTTGCAAGTGAATATAATTGGGGCACCGGGGAGCTGTTTTTT. It codes for CSVASEYNWGTGELFF.

This chain links TRBV2 with TRBJ1-6; 8 bases are shared with TRBD1. V dropped 6 bases and J dropped 2; count of bases not matched to a gene: 3. The CDR3 is 15 amino acids. Germline lookup yields CDR1 SNHLY and CDR2 FYNNEI. Written as DNA, the CDR3 is TGTGCCAGCAGAGAGGACAGGGCCTATAATTCACCCCTCCACTTT. Translated: CASREDRAYNSPLHF. Complete variable domain (other parts from reference TRBV2 and TRBJ1-6): EPEVTQTPSHQVTQMGQEVILRCVPISNHLYFYWYRQILGQKVEFLVSFYNNEISEKSEIFDDQFSVERPDGSNFTLKIRSTKLEDSAMYFCASREDRAYNSPLHFGNGTRLTVT.

V is TRBV6-5 and J is TRBJ1-4; TRBD1 might be the D (6 bases). Deletions cut 5 bases from V and 4 bases from J, with 14 bases between. This CDR3 has 15 amino acids. In germline, CDR1 is MNHEY, CDR2 SVGAGI. CDR3 DNA sequence: TGTGCCAGCAGTAACCAGGGGACGGGTAATGAAAAACTGTTTTTT. Translated: CASSNQGTGNEKLFF.

The chain couples TRBV7-6 to TRBJ2-2, with 8 bases lining up with TRBD1. CDR3 length: 16 residues. The V gene end was trimmed by 5 bases and the J gene end by 7 bases; junction bases not matched to a gene: 12. Germline CDR1 reads SGHVS; CDR2 reads FNYEAQ. CDR3 sequence reads: CASSPHKTGAGGELFF. CDR3 nucleotide sequence: TGTGCCAGCAGCCCCCATAAGACAGGGGCGGGCGGGGAGCTGTTTTTT. Full variable domain (remainder filled in from reference TRBV7-6 and TRBJ2-2): GAGVSQSPRYKVTKRGQDVALRCDPISGHVSLYWYRQALGQGPEFLTYFNYEAQQDKSGLPNDRFSAERPEGSISTLTIQRTEQRDSAMYRCASSPHKTGAGGELFFGEGSRLTVL.

This rearrangement joins TRBV3-1 (or the pseudogene TRBV3-2) to TRBJ2-5; D tentatively reads TRBD1 or TRBD2 (5 bases each). V was cut by 4 bases and J by 5 bases, with 14 bases left in between. This CDR3 comprises 14 residues. Looked up from germline, CDR1 is LGHDT and CDR2 is YNNKEL (reference sequence). The CDR3 reads CASSLGFGAETQYF. In DNA form, the CDR3 reads TGTGCCAGCAGCCTCGGTTTCGGGGCGGAGACCCAGTACTTC.

The rearrangement joins TRBV12-2 to TRBJ2-1; no check of the table's D call, TRBD2, against the DNA was made. TRBV12-2 is noted as a pseudogene. The CDR3 runs 22 residues. CDR3 nucleotides: TGTGCAAGTCGCTTAGAATTCCTTCGGGAGTTGGGTTCGCGGATAGTCTACAATGAGCAGTTCTTC. Translation gives CASRLEFLRELGSRIVYNEQFF.